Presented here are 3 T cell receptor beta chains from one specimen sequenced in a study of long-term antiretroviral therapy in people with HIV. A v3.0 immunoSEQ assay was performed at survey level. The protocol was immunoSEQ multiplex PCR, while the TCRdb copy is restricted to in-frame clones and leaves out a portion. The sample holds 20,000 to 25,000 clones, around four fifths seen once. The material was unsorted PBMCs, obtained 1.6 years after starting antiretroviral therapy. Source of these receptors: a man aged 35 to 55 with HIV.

CDR3 sequence (DNA): TGTGCCAGCAGCGACGGGGACTCCGGGGCGGGGGAGCTGTTTTTT. Encoded protein: CASSDGDSGAGELFF. V gene TRBV9 combines with J gene TRBJ2-2; maybe TRBD2 (6 bases). V lost 3 bases to trimming and J lost 8 bases, with 17 bases between them. There are 15 residues in the CDR3. Germline V gives CDR1 SGDLS, CDR2 YYNGEE.

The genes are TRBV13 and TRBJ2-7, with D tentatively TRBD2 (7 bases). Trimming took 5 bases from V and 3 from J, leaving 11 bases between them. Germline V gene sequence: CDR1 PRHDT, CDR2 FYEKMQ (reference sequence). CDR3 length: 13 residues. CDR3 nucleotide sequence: TGTGCCAGCAGCCGCGGGGGCGTCTACGAGCAGTACTTC. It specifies CASSRGGVYEQYF.

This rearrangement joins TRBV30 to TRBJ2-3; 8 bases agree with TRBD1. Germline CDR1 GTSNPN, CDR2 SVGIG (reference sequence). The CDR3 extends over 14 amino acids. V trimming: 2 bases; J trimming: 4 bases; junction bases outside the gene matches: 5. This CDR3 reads CAWSRAGGPDTQYF. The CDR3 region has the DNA TGTGCCTGGAGTAGGGCAGGGGGCCCAGATACGCAGTATTTT.